This is a list of T cell receptor beta chains from one sample in a study of long-term antiretroviral therapy in people with HIV. The table came from immunoSEQ multiplex PCR; TCRdb's copy has only in-frame clones and leaves some out. Here the sample spans fewer than 30,000 clones, about 91% being singletons. Source: unsorted PBMCs, taken 1.8 years before starting antiretroviral therapy. All receptors come from a man aged 50 or older with HIV. Both conserved end residues are part of each CDR3. Each record gives: CDR3 length, J gene, D gene, clone size, V gene, CDR3 protein, CDR3 DNA. A D gene is named only where the DNA matches it firmly. Clone sizes are given selectively: once, few, many, or a class where the clone is expanded.

len: 11; j_gene: TRBJ2-1; d_gene: -; abundance: -; v_gene: TRBV19; CDR3aa: CASSNLAEQFF; CDR3nt: TGTGCCAGTAGTAATCTAGCGGAGCAGTTCTTC
len: 12; j_gene: TRBJ2-7; d_gene: -; abundance: -; v_gene: TRBV30; CDR3aa: CAWSILAPEQYF; CDR3nt: TGTGCCTGGAGTATCCTAGCCCCCGAGCAGTACTTC
len: 13; j_gene: TRBJ1-2; d_gene: -; abundance: once; v_gene: TRBV6-5; CDR3aa: CASSLAPTYGYTF; CDR3nt: TGTGCCAGCAGTCTTGCACCCACCTATGGCTACACCTTC
len: 14; j_gene: TRBJ1-2; d_gene: -; abundance: -; v_gene: TRBV6-5; CDR3aa: CASSFSGGIYGYTF; CDR3nt: TGTGCCAGCAGTTTTTCCGGGGGGATCTATGGCTACACCTTC
len: 15; j_gene: TRBJ1-1; d_gene: -; abundance: -; v_gene: TRBV30; CDR3aa: CAWDKNRNSGTEAFF; CDR3nt: TGTGCCTGGGATAAAAACAGGAATTCGGGCACTGAAGCTTTCTTT
len: 13; j_gene: TRBJ1-4; d_gene: -; abundance: once; v_gene: TRBV19; CDR3aa: CASSTTANEKLFF; CDR3nt: TGTGCCAGTAGTACGACAGCTAATGAAAAACTGTTTTTT
len: 16; j_gene: TRBJ2-7; d_gene: TRBD1; abundance: -; v_gene: TRBV27; CDR3aa: CASSWDGTGGRYEQYF; CDR3nt: TGTGCCAGCAGTTGGGACGGGACAGGGGGCCGGTACGAGCAGTACTTC
len: 16; j_gene: TRBJ2-2; d_gene: -; abundance: -; v_gene: TRBV18; CDR3aa: CASSPRRGTDTGELFF; CDR3nt: TGTGCCAGCTCACCACGCAGGGGTACGGACACCGGGGAGCTGTTTTTT
len: 16; j_gene: TRBJ1-2; d_gene: -; abundance: -; v_gene: TRBV11-2; CDR3aa: CASSLDSHRRVVGYTF; CDR3nt: TGTGCCAGCAGCTTAGATTCCCATCGGAGGGTCGTTGGCTACACCTTC
len: 15; j_gene: TRBJ1-1; d_gene: TRBD1; abundance: -; v_gene: TRBV4-1; CDR3aa: CASSQDNRGNTEAFF; CDR3nt: TGCGCCAGCAGCCAAGATAACAGGGGGAACACTGAAGCTTTCTTT
len: 15; j_gene: TRBJ1-1; d_gene: TRBD1; abundance: -; v_gene: TRBV5-4; CDR3aa: CASNPEGRGDTEAFF; CDR3nt: TGTGCCAGCAACCCGGAGGGCAGGGGGGACACTGAAGCTTTCTTT
len: 16; j_gene: TRBJ1-3; d_gene: -; abundance: -; v_gene: TRBV23-1; CDR3aa: CASSPAGESAGNTIYF; CDR3nt: TGCGCCAGCAGTCCGGCGGGGGAATCTGCTGGAAACACCATATATTTT
len: 15; j_gene: TRBJ1-6; d_gene: -; abundance: -; v_gene: TRBV27; CDR3aa: CASNKGSLDNSPLHF; CDR3nt: TGTGCCAGCAACAAGGGTTCCCTAGATAATTCACCCCTCCACTTT
len: 14; j_gene: TRBJ1-1; d_gene: -; abundance: -; v_gene: TRBV4-2; CDR3aa: CASSHITMNTEAFF; CDR3nt: TGTGCCAGCAGCCATATAACAATGAACACTGAAGCTTTCTTT
len: 14; j_gene: TRBJ1-2; d_gene: -; abundance: -; v_gene: TRBV28; CDR3aa: CASSPTTRAYGYTF; CDR3nt: TGTGCCAGCAGTCCTACAACCAGGGCCTATGGCTACACCTTC
len: 15; j_gene: TRBJ2-7; d_gene: TRBD2; abundance: -; v_gene: TRBV5-4; CDR3aa: CASSLRTSGSYEQYF; CDR3nt: TGTGCCAGCAGCTTAAGGACTAGCGGCTCCTACGAGCAGTACTTC
len: 16; j_gene: TRBJ2-5; d_gene: -; abundance: -; v_gene: TRBV18; CDR3aa: CASSPRPYLRGETQYF; CDR3nt: TGTGCCAGCTCACCACGTCCTTACTTGCGGGGTGAGACCCAGTACTTC
len: 15; j_gene: TRBJ2-7; d_gene: TRBD1; abundance: -; v_gene: TRBV30; CDR3aa: CACPKPGQGVYEQYF; CDR3nt: TGTGCCTGTCCAAAACCGGGACAGGGAGTCTACGAGCAGTACTTC
len: 11; j_gene: TRBJ2-3; d_gene: -; abundance: -; v_gene: TRBV7-9; CDR3aa: CASSPLETQYF; CDR3nt: TGTGCCAGCAGCCCCTTAGAGACGCAGTATTTT
len: 15; j_gene: TRBJ2-4; d_gene: -; abundance: -; v_gene: TRBV6-6; CDR3aa: CASSSNRIAKNIQYF; CDR3nt: TGTGCCAGTTCTTCCAACAGGATAGCCAAAAACATTCAGTACTTC
len: 14; j_gene: TRBJ1-1; d_gene: -; abundance: -; v_gene: TRBV7-9; CDR3aa: CASSHYGRNTEAFF; CDR3nt: TGTGCCAGCAGCCACTATGGGAGGAACACTGAAGCTTTCTTT
len: 12; j_gene: TRBJ1-2; d_gene: -; abundance: -; v_gene: TRBV6-6; CDR3aa: CASSSVNYGYTF; CDR3nt: TGTGCCAGCAGTTCAGTTAACTATGGCTACACCTTC
len: 16; j_gene: TRBJ1-2; d_gene: TRBD1; abundance: -; v_gene: TRBV7-2; CDR3aa: CASSSVRDRGNYGYTF; CDR3nt: TGTGCCAGCAGCTCGGTACGGGACAGGGGGAACTATGGCTACACCTTC
len: 15; j_gene: TRBJ2-5; d_gene: -; abundance: few; v_gene: TRBV7-8; CDR3aa: CASSIRERPRETQYF; CDR3nt: TGTGCCAGCAGCATCCGGGAGAGGCCCCGAGAGACCCAGTACTTC
len: 12; j_gene: TRBJ1-2; d_gene: TRBD1; abundance: few; v_gene: TRBV6-6; CDR3aa: CASSGTVYGYTF; CDR3nt: TGTGCCAGCAGTGGGACAGTATATGGCTACACCTTC
len: 16; j_gene: TRBJ1-2; d_gene: -; abundance: -; v_gene: TRBV7-2; CDR3aa: CASSFNPGPLGYGYTF; CDR3nt: TGTGCCAGCAGCTTCAATCCCGGGCCCCTAGGCTATGGCTACACCTTC
len: 19; j_gene: TRBJ2-1; d_gene: -; abundance: -; v_gene: TRBV18; CDR3aa: CASSGQSLSSESSYNEQFF; CDR3nt: TGTGCCAGCTCAGGACAGTCTCTGAGTTCGGAATCCTCCTACAATGAGCAGTTCTTC
len: 12; j_gene: TRBJ1-5; d_gene: -; abundance: -; v_gene: TRBV6-5; CDR3aa: CASGESNQPQHF; CDR3nt: TGTGCCAGCGGGGAGAGCAATCAGCCCCAGCATTTT
len: 11; j_gene: TRBJ2-4; d_gene: -; abundance: -; v_gene: TRBV19; CDR3aa: CASSGRGMLYF; CDR3nt: TGTGCCAGTAGTGGCAGGGGTATGTTGTACTTC
len: 14; j_gene: TRBJ1-5; d_gene: -; abundance: -; v_gene: TRBV10-2; CDR3aa: CASSSDGPYQPQHF; CDR3nt: TGCGCCAGCAGTTCCGACGGACCCTATCAGCCCCAGCATTTT
len: 16; j_gene: TRBJ1-2; d_gene: TRBD1; abundance: once; v_gene: TRBV9; CDR3aa: CASSDGQDLSDYGYTF; CDR3nt: TGTGCCAGCAGCGACGGACAGGACCTTTCGGACTATGGCTACACCTTC
len: 18; j_gene: TRBJ1-3; d_gene: -; abundance: -; v_gene: TRBV14; CDR3aa: CASSHRGGQLFKGNTIYF; CDR3nt: TGTGCCAGCAGCCACCGGGGAGGACAGCTCTTTAAAGGAAACACCATATATTTT
len: 15; j_gene: TRBJ1-3; d_gene: -; abundance: -; v_gene: TRBV19; CDR3aa: CASRPSGTSGNTIYF; CDR3nt: TGTGCCAGTAGACCCTCGGGGACCTCTGGAAACACCATATATTTT
len: 13; j_gene: TRBJ2-7; d_gene: -; abundance: -; v_gene: TRBV29-1; CDR3aa: CSVFKALTYEQYF; CDR3nt: TGCAGCGTTTTTAAGGCCCTTACCTACGAGCAGTACTTC
len: 13; j_gene: TRBJ1-1; d_gene: TRBD1; abundance: -; v_gene: TRBV29-1; CDR3aa: CSVEGQGNTEAFF; CDR3nt: TGCAGCGTTGAAGGACAGGGAAACACTGAAGCTTTCTTT
len: 17; j_gene: TRBJ1-5; d_gene: -; abundance: few; v_gene: TRBV7-9; CDR3aa: CASSLGSDGLGLQPQHF; CDR3nt: TGTGCCAGCAGCTTAGGATCCGATGGGTTAGGCCTTCAGCCCCAGCATTTT
len: 13; j_gene: TRBJ2-1; d_gene: -; abundance: -; v_gene: TRBV25-1; CDR3aa: CASSPVTWDEQFF; CDR3nt: TGTGCCAGCAGCCCAGTTACTTGGGATGAGCAGTTCTTC
len: 14; j_gene: TRBJ2-4; d_gene: TRBD1; abundance: -; v_gene: TRBV18; CDR3aa: CASSTGGAKNIQYF; CDR3nt: TGTGCCAGCTCCACAGGGGGAGCCAAAAACATTCAGTACTTC
len: 15; j_gene: TRBJ1-1; d_gene: -; abundance: -; v_gene: TRBV5-1; CDR3aa: CASSRGGPENTEAFF; CDR3nt: TGCGCCAGCAGCCGGGGCGGTCCGGAAAACACTGAAGCTTTCTTT
len: 17; j_gene: TRBJ1-2; d_gene: -; abundance: few; v_gene: TRBV12-2; CDR3aa: CASRLVRSKTGVYGYTF; CDR3nt: TGTGCAAGTCGCTTAGTGAGGTCTAAAACAGGTGTCTATGGCTACACCTTC
len: 13; j_gene: TRBJ1-3; d_gene: -; abundance: -; v_gene: TRBV30; CDR3aa: CAWLLSAGNTIYF; CDR3nt: TGTGCCTGGCTCCTTTCTGCTGGAAACACCATATATTTT
len: 14; j_gene: TRBJ2-7; d_gene: -; abundance: -; v_gene: TRBV5-4; CDR3aa: CASSPQNSFGEQYF; CDR3nt: TGTGCCAGCAGCCCCCAGAATAGTTTCGGCGAGCAGTACTTC